Below, one TCR beta chain is given with its context. The antigen it binds to is not known. Base qualities are not recorded, but no much larger clone differs from it by a single base. The sample originates from a study of cytomegalovirus exposure and HLA in healthy donors (dated by TCRdb to between 2016 and 2019). Concerning the study at large: An earlier analysis of 587 of the donors reported about 280 Gb of sequence data and 90 million to 120 million unique TCR beta sequences obtained from roughly 170 million T cells. Using immunosequencing, the study profiled T cell repertoires from 666 subjects and related those repertoires to cytomegalovirus serostatus. The aim of the study was to test whether cataloging public T cell receptors could identify signatures of past pathogen exposure. HLA typing included class I and class II loci at four-digit resolution. An earlier analysis of approximately 630 of the donors applied high-throughput TCR beta sequencing to assess whether each TCR beta V gene segment acted as functional or pseudogenic. Alongside the repertoire data, information on donor age, sex, ethnicity and CMV serostatus was compiled. Because of strong linkage in the cohort, five DR-DQ haplotypes were treated as single units for association and clustering. Genome-wide SNP genotypes for about three fifths of the roughly 670 donors were used in a later genetic analysis, which treated that subset as a discovery cohort. Typing coverage differed by locus: A, B, C, DRB1 and DQB1 were typed in roughly 620-640 donors, DQA1 in roughly 510, DPA1 in 600 to 610, and DPB1 in about 450. A later analysis re-examined previously published TCR beta repertoires from about 700 donors and added high-resolution HLA genotyping to investigate patterns of TCR occurrence. Every repertoire in the discovery cohort had been generated on one and the same sequencing platform. Around 320 gigabases of sequencing data and approximately 85 million unique TCR sequences were included in an early release covering about 700 HLA-typed donors. Of the 350 to 400 genotyped donors, 81% fell in the genetic ancestry cluster associated with self-reported Caucasian donors. High-throughput TCR immunosequencing, statistical association of individual TCRs with disease status, and machine learning were combined to predict cytomegalovirus infection status. Among approximately 370 genotyped donors of the cohort, an average of around 240,000 unique TCR beta nucleotide sequences was sequenced per donor, of which roughly 18% were non-productive. In the later analysis, no new phenotypic data were used to find candidate immune exposures; instead, reliance was placed on TCR beta sequences and their occurrence across donors. Along with the 666-subject first cohort, a separate validation cohort of around 120 different subjects was used.

The cohort consisted of 650 to 850 healthy bone marrow donors. At the time of sampling, all cohort members were nominally healthy, though unrecorded immune exposures were likely present. The donor was CMV seronegative and was included in the group of 352 seronegative cohort members. Each donor provided a peripheral blood sample, and peripheral blood mononuclear cells were used for TCR beta sequencing. Genomic DNA was extracted from the blood cell samples with the Qiagen DNeasy Blood Extraction Kit. The paper's findings and limits, for the study overall: Some IMGT-functional V segments, including TRBV6-2 and TRBV6-3, could not be told apart with the 87-base-pair reads, so those segments were excluded. V-gene and J-gene trimming of TCR beta chains was associated with a missense DCLRE1C variant in a later genetic analysis, and the association was replicated in an independent cohort. The earlier analysis of 587 of the donors excluded some 16 rarely observed V segments, including chromosome 9 orphons, because counts were too low. Cytomegalovirus status was reported to be diagnosed by the classifier with high specificity and sensitivity in both the original and validation cohorts. CMV serostatus was the only immune exposure information available for the cohort. Correlated functional status among segregating V segments might reflect linkage disequilibrium, but an unknown experimental factor could not be ruled out. At a false discovery rate of 0.05, a later analysis linked 15,000 to 20,000 TCR beta sequences to specific HLA alleles. In the study, 150 to 200 TCR beta chains were listed as associated with cytomegalovirus. Sequencing depth was assumed to be roughly uniform across donors in the presence/absence analyses, though that assumption may not hold. A cluster of highly shared sequence variants was judged likely to represent a technical artifact of the sequencing pipeline. It was suggested by the authors that the approach could potentially be generalized to other disease states and immunological phenotypes. A further reported finding was that TCR beta sequences accurately predicted the HLA-A and HLA-B alleles for most subjects in the first cohort. A few of the identified cytomegalovirus-associated TCR beta chains were confirmed in vitro to be specific for cytomegalovirus antigens. Several of the top co-occurrence clusters appeared to be linked to parvovirus B19, influenza, CMV and Epstein-Barr virus, according to a later analysis. HLA typing was unavailable for some donors at each locus, so association tests used only the typed subset. In a later analysis, HLA-associated TCR beta chains were found to be more clonally expanded and to have lower generation probabilities than equally common non-associated chains. While some public TCRs were present in many individuals, most TCR sequences turned up only very rarely across donors. Broadly in line with IMGT annotations, most TCR beta V segments showed up in productive rearrangements about 87% or about 30% of the time in an earlier analysis of approximately 600 of the donors. According to a later analysis, most CMV-associated TCR beta chains appeared to be HLA-restricted, and the HLA associations seemed to be driven largely by CMV exposure. When HLA alleles, especially DR and DQ, strongly co-occurred, TCR associations were difficult to assign to individual alleles. In a later analysis, the rate of TCR association differed among HLA loci, with DRB1 alleles having the most associated TCRs and HLA-C alleles having the fewest. In a later genetic analysis, fewer N-insertions in productive TCRs were reported among donors in an Asian-associated ancestry cluster than the approximately 670-donor mean. This cohort had only TCR beta chains sequenced, and the lack of alpha or paired-chain data limited which features could be detected.

Libraries were constructed by the immunoSEQ multiplex PCR assay. The multiplex PCR relied on a mix of 60 forward primers for TCR Vbeta segments and 13 reverse primers for TCR Jbeta segments. A multiplex PCR assay on genomic DNA amplified the CDR3 region of rearranged TCR beta genes. On the Illumina HiSeq System, the amplified TCR beta libraries were sequenced as 87-base-pair reads. As for the original processing: Across the roughly 600 repertoires, a later analysis counted some 81 million unique TCR beta chains, roughly 11 million of which were shared by at least two donors. A nearest-neighbor algorithm error-corrected the raw reads and collapsed the reads into unique sequences, merging closely related sequences to remove PCR and sequencing errors. To assign V, D and J gene segments, CDR3 sequences were aligned to IMGT reference sequences. For a sequence to be retained, a match of at least six nucleotides to both a V gene segment and a J gene segment was required. A rearrangement was called productive if the CDR3 had no stop codons and remained in frame with V and J, and every other rearrangement was called non-productive. Following IMGT convention, CDR3 was defined as the stretch from the second conserved V-encoded cysteine to the conserved J-encoded phenylalanine. Sequences without an unambiguous match to a single V gene segment were excluded from the earlier analysis of over 500 of the donors. In an earlier analysis of several hundred of the donors, V segments were called functional above 56.7% productive rearrangements and were called segregating when the between-donor standard deviation exceeded 5%. A statistical classification framework was built for diagnosing cytomegalovirus status from the catalog of TCR beta chain sequences. In a later analysis, V and J genes were assigned by comparing TCR nucleotide sequences against IMGT/GENE-DB human TR gene sequences. A later analysis assigned CDR3 sequences and most-parsimonious VDJ recombination scenarios with the TCRdist pipeline. In a later analysis, each TCR beta chain was defined by its CDR3 amino acid sequence together with its V-gene family, and reads lacking a unique V-gene family were excluded. To address suspected cross-contamination and a sequencing artifact, a later analysis removed approximately 590 highly shared, low-generation-probability nucleotide sequences. In a later analysis, a clonal expansion index for each public chain was calculated from normalized within-repertoire ranks of inferred template counts. In a later analysis, generation probabilities were computed using a VDJ recombination model fitted to out-of-frame rearrangements, and the results were checked against IGoR. In a later analysis, hypergeometric tests were used to score TCR-TCR, TCR-HLA and TCR-CMV co-occurrence, with a repertoire-size bias correction applied to TCR pairs. To estimate false discovery rates, a later analysis permuted the HLA or CMV assignments 20 times. In a later analysis, co-occurring TCRs were grouped using DBSCAN, with TCRdist sequence similarity added in when clustering inside HLA-allele-positive subsets. Repertoires with fewer than 30,000 or more than 120,000 public chains, plus five repertoires with anomalous nucleotide sharing, were excluded from co-occurrence clustering. In its TCRdb copy, this immuneACCESS table keeps in-frame sequences only and misses some clones. Where compared with another copy, unresolved V genes explain less than half of these, and the others have no known cause. V and J calls plus clone size are reproduced from that table; the DNA served to infer D and trimming. Counted in this sample were about 200,000 clones; over 75% of them appeared once. The ten largest account for approximately 1.8% of the sample.

Taken from the germline V gene, the CDR1 and CDR2 loops are SGHTS and YDEGEE. Counted from cysteine to phenylalanine, this CDR3 has 16 amino acids. This entry keeps only the CDR3 DNA: 48 bases, framed from base 1. V and J lose 5 bases and 0 bases, and a span of 15 bases separates them. Sequenced: PBMCs. Recombination connected TRBV5-8 to TRBJ1-3, with the D gene not confidently named. This clonotype was sampled from a male donor in good health and CMV-seronegative. The CDR3 reads as follows: CASSFTRRGSGNTIYF. The DNA reads TGTGCCAGCAGTTTTACCCGGCGGGGCTCTGGAAACACCATATATTTT.